This TCR beta chain originates from a study of cytomegalovirus exposure and HLA in healthy donors. Background on the study: Roughly 180 million T cells yielded around 120 million unique TCR beta sequences in earlier analysis. Points from the study as a whole: A link between a missense DCLRE1C variant and TCR beta V- and J-gene trimming emerged from a later analysis. More than 15,000 TCR beta sequences were associated with HLA alleles at 0.05 false discovery rate in a later analysis.

CDR1 and CDR2 (germline): MNHNS, SASEGT. V was cut by 8 bases and J by 3 bases, with 13 bases left in between. The length of the CDR3 is 13 residues. PCR was performed using 60 Vbeta and 13 Jbeta primers. In the study's own analysis: Some 10 million of the roughly 80 million unique TCR beta chains counted in a later analysis were shared. The data were produced by immunoSEQ multiplex PCR, yet TCRdb's version contains in-frame clones alone and is incomplete. V and J calls and clone size are those listed in that table; D and trimming were worked out from the DNA. In the table there are more than 100,000 clones, approximately 8.9% of which are singletons. This clone occurred a few times. Its antigen remains unknown.

The sequence was collected from a woman between 40 and 50 years old in good health and CMV-seropositive. Input material: PBMCs. The chain recombines TRBV6-1 with TRBJ1-1; D remains unclear. The CDR3 coding sequence is TGTGCCAGCGTGAGAGGCGGGGACACTGAAGCTTTCTTT. Amino acid sequence: CASVRGGDTEAFF.